These 2 T cell receptor beta chains share one sample of origin, sequenced in a study of cytomegalovirus exposure and HLA in healthy donors. PCR used 60 Vbeta primers and 13 Jbeta primers. Libraries were prepared by immunoSEQ multiplex PCR; TCRdb keeps only in-frame clonotypes and omits some of them. The sample lists roughly 230,000 clones; around 80% were seen once. Sequenced input: PBMCs. The origin of the receptors is a boy younger than 18 in good health and CMV-seronegative.

This chain uses TRBV9 with TRBJ1-4; D call uncertain. CDR1 is SGDLS and CDR2 is YYNGEE in the germline V gene. The CDR3 has 13 residues. Trimming shortened V by 2 bases and J by 5 bases, and 7 bases separated the two germline ends. In DNA form, the CDR3 reads TGTGCCAGCAGCGTGTCCGGGAATGAAAAACTGTTTTTT. It specifies CASSVSGNEKLFF. Drawing the rest from reference TRBV9 and TRBJ1-4, the complete variable domain is DSGVTQTPKHLITATGQRVTLRCSPRSGDLSVYWYQQSLDQGLQFLIQYYNGEERAKGNILERFSAQQFPDLHSELNLSSLELGDSALYFCASSVSGNEKLFFGSGTQLSVL.

The rearrangement uses TRBV4-1 and TRBJ2-3; tentative D call: TRBD1 (6 bases). The CDR3 consists of 13 residues. Germline V gene sequence: CDR1 MGHRA, CDR2 YSYEKL. With 5 bases removed from V and 9 bases from J, the gap between germline ends came to 15 bases. The CDR3 is CASSGNRVLTQYF. The CDR3 DNA reads TGCGCCAGCAGCGGGAACAGGGTTTTGACGCAGTATTTT.